This T cell receptor beta chain was captured by sequencing in a study of T cell changes during pregnancy in multiple sclerosis. V lost 5 bases, J lost 2 bases, and 3 bases stayed unmatched. This CDR3 is built from 14 residues. Looked up from germline, CDR1 is MNHEY and CDR2 is SMNVEV (reference sequence). This table comes from immunoSEQ multiplex PCR, and its TCRdb copy is limited to in-frame clones, with some not included. The profile shows some 52,000 clones, approximately 92% of them singletons. This TCR was sampled from a female donor with multiple sclerosis, enrolled in a pregnancy study. This specimen was CD4+ T cells from peripheral blood mononuclear cells, taken in the third trimester of pregnancy. The gene calls are TRBV27 and TRBJ2-1, with 7 bases that match TRBD1. The CDR3 DNA sequence: TGTGCCAGCAGTCCACAGGGGACCTACAATGAGCAGTTCTTC. This encodes CASSPQGTYNEQFF.